This TCR beta chain emerged from a study of CD8 T cells in ankylosing spondylitis. Regarding the study as a whole: Significant enrichment of disease-linked clones was reportedly seen in matched ankylosing spondylitis synovial fluid. Made up of about eight highly homologous variants, a TCR beta motif appeared characteristic of ankylosing spondylitis blood. Disease-linked clones bore a CD8+ phenotype and were relatively rare in peripheral blood.

CDR1 is SGHKS and CDR2 is YYEKEE in the germline V gene (reference sequence). With V trimmed by 1 base and J by 4 bases, 7 bases remained unmatched. There are 16 residues in the CDR3. TCRdb re-called the 5' RACE reads with MiXCR, one entry per CDR3 protein. Of 85,000 to 100,000 distinct CDR3 sequences in the sample, roughly 8.8% were seen once. This clonotype was detected ten times or more. Its antigen remains unknown. The TCR comes from a male donor with ankylosing spondylitis or in good health (not recorded which). The sequenced sample consisted of blood, either unsorted or a sorted T cell fraction (not recorded which). This chain links TRBV5-5 with TRBJ2-3; 9 bases agree with TRBD2. Written as DNA, the CDR3 is TGTGCCAGCAGCTTGAGCCTAGCGGGGAAGGCAGATACGCAGTATTTT. This gives the protein CASSLSLAGKADTQYF.